This TCR beta chain was sequenced for a study of blood T cell repertoires in COVID-19. The overall study: T cells, B-cell-depleted T cells, or PBMCs supplied cDNA or gDNA.

This clone has a handful of counts. Per the original data handling: Amplification of reference gene primers provided the estimated nucleated cell counts. Profiled with immunoSEQ multiplex PCR; TCRdb holds only in-frame clones, not every one. V and J calls and clone size are those listed in that table; D and trimming were worked out from the DNA. The profile shows about 9,900 clones, about three quarters of them singletons. Material: peripheral blood. This TCR was recovered from a man between 60 and 70 years old with active COVID-19.

CDR3 in amino acids: CATMDPSGGELFF. CDR3 nucleotides: TGTGCCACAATGGACCCCAGCGGCGGGGAGCTGTTTTTT. The V and J genes are TRBV24-1 and TRBJ2-2, with D tentatively TRBD2 (5 bases). In germline, CDR1 is KGHDR, CDR2 SFDVKD. V was pared by 10 bases and J by 7 bases, with 15 bases between. This CDR3 region has 13 residues.